This T cell receptor beta chain comes out of a study of cytomegalovirus exposure and HLA in healthy donors. Both 60 Vbeta primers and 13 Jbeta primers went into the PCR. Assay used: immunoSEQ multiplex PCR; TCRdb lists only in-frame clones, some missing. The sample shows some 150,000 clones, approximately 88% of them seen only once. Study-wide results and limits: It was reportedly the case that the classifier diagnosed cytomegalovirus status with high specificity and sensitivity. The authors later found TCR association rates varying by HLA locus, with DRB1 most and HLA-C fewest.

A remark on this clone: Its antigen remains unknown.

CDR1 is SGDLS, CDR2 YYNGEE, per germline. The CDR3 contains 15 residues. The trim removed 4 bases at V and 10 bases at J, leaving 9 bases unmatched. The sample was PBMCs. The rearrangement links TRBV9 to TRBJ2-1; 12 bases fit TRBD2. This clonotype was obtained from a woman under 40 in good health and CMV-seronegative. The chain's CDR3 is CASSTLAGGLREQFF. The DNA of the CDR3 is TGTGCCAGCAGCACTCTAGCGGGGGGGCTAAGGGAGCAGTTCTTC.